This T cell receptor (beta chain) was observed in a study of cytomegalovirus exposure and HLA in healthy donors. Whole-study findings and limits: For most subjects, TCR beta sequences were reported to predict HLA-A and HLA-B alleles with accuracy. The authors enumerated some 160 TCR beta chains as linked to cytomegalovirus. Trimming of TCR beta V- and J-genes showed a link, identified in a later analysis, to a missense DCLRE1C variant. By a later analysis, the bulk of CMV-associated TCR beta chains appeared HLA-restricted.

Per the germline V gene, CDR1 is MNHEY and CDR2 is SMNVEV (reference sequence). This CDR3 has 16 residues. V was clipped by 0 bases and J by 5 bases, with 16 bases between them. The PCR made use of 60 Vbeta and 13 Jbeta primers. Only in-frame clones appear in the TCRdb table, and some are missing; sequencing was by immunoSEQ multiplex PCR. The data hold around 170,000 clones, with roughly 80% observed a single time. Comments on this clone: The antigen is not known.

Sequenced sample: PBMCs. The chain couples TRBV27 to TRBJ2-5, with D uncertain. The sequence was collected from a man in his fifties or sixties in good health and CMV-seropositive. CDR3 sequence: CASSLSRLAPGETQYF. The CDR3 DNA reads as TGTGCCAGCAGTTTATCGAGGTTAGCCCCGGGTGAGACCCAGTACTTC.